One and the same sample provided the 14 T cell receptor beta chains below, sequenced in a study of T cells after yellow fever vaccination. MiXCR, run by TCRdb on the 5' RACE reads, gives a single entry per CDR3 protein. Of around 230,000 distinct CDR3 sequences listed, 6% to 8% are singletons. This material consisted of CD4+ T cells sorted from PBMCs, taken on the day of the yellow fever booster vaccination. The receptors here all came from a man aged 25-45 years who received the YFV17D yellow fever vaccine.

This clonotype was counted between two and nine times. The chain uses TRBV29-1 and TRBJ2-5, with a tentative D call TRBD1 (6 bases). The CDR3 sequence is 13 residues long. Per the germline V gene, CDR1 is SQVTM and CDR2 is ANQGSEA. V was shortened by 7 bases and J by 0 bases, with 12 bases between the two germline ends. CDR3 in amino acids: CSGRGTNQETQYF. The CDR3 DNA reads as TGCAGCGGACGAGGGACAAACCAAGAGACCCAGTACTTC.

The chain recombines TRBV20-1 with TRBJ2-5; a possible D gene is TRBD2 (7 bases). Germline lookup yields CDR1 DFQATT and CDR2 SNEGSKA (reference sequence). V was trimmed by 6 bases and J by 4 bases, leaving 15 bases between them. The CDR3 is 13 residues long. This chain's CDR3 is CSALARGGETQYF. Here the CDR3 DNA reads TGCAGTGCCCTTGCTAGGGGGGGAGAGACCCAGTACTTC.

This clonotype occurred many times. In DNA form, the CDR3 reads TGCAGTGCTAGGTGGGGACAATATAGCAATCAGCCCCAGCATTTT. It is translated as CSARWGQYSNQPQHF. The V and J genes are TRBV20-1 and TRBJ1-5; a possible D gene is TRBD1 (6 bases). This CDR3 has 15 amino acids. Germline V gives CDR1 DFQATT, CDR2 SNEGSKA (reference sequence). V was pared by 3 bases and J by 0 bases, with 12 bases between.

A word on this clonotype: The CDR3 end shows no conserved phenylalanine or tryptophan, and so a read error is likely. Because the CDR3's place on the DNA is in doubt, the DNA is left out and the CDR3 is given as listed by TCRdb. This rearrangement joins TRBV21-1 to TRBJ2-6. TRBV21-1 is a documented pseudogene. The CDR3 is made up of 16 amino acids, end residues included. CDR3 residues: CASSKPRHSGANVLTL.

This sequence joins TRBV3-1 and TRBJ2-1; D possibly matches TRBD1 or TRBD2 (5 bases each). V lost 4 bases and J 3 bases, leaving 16 bases between the germline ends. Germline V gene lookup returns CDR1 LGHDT and CDR2 YNNKEL (reference sequence). CDR3 length: 16 residues. The DNA for the CDR3 is TGTGCCAGCAGCCCTGATCCGGGACGGAACTACAATGAGCAGTTCTTC. Translated: CASSPDPGRNYNEQFF.

The chain employs TRBV20-1 and TRBJ2-7; D remains unclear. Trimming removed 3 bases at V and 3 bases at J, with 21 bases between. The CDR3 loop spans 16 amino acids. Germline V gene lookup returns CDR1 DFQATT and CDR2 SNEGSKA (reference sequence). CDR3 DNA sequence: TGCAGTGCTAGTCGTATGAGGCTTCGGAACGGCTACGAGCAGTACTTC. Translation gives CSASRMRLRNGYEQYF.

This chain links TRBV20-1 with TRBJ2-1, with 9 bases lining up with TRBD2. With V trimmed by 1 base and J by 0 bases, 4 bases remained unmatched. CDR3 length: 16 amino acids. Germline assignment: CDR1 DFQATT and CDR2 SNEGSKA (reference sequence). CDR3 sequence (DNA): TGCAGTGCTAGAGTTCCGACTAGCGGCTCCTACAATGAGCAGTTCTTC. It encodes CSARVPTSGSYNEQFF.

V gene TRBV10-3 combines with J gene TRBJ1-1; 10 bases are a match to TRBD1. The CDR3 loop spans 14 amino acids. V trimming: 6 bases; J trimming: 3 bases; junction bases outside the gene matches: 4. Germline V gives CDR1 ENHRY, CDR2 SYGVKD. For the CDR3, the DNA is TGTGCCATCAGAGCCGGGACAGGGGACACTGAAGCTTTCTTT. This translates into CAIRAGTGDTEAFF.

The CDR3 DNA reads TGTGCCAGCAGCCGGGGAAAGGTGAGCGGAAACACTGAAGCTTTCTTT. It specifies CASSRGKVSGNTEAFF. This rearrangement joins TRBV5-4 to TRBJ1-1; D gene unclear. The CDR3 totals 16 residues. CDR1 and CDR2 (germline): SGHNT, YYREEE (reference sequence). The ends were cut back, 4 bases at V and 2 bases at J, with 18 bases in the middle.

The table lists this clonotype with a few counts. The CDR3 loop reads CASSQDRPGYNEQFF. Written as DNA, the CDR3 is TGCGCCAGCAGCCAGGACCGGCCAGGGTACAATGAGCAGTTCTTC. This rearrangement joins TRBV4-3 to TRBJ2-1; D is possibly TRBD1 (5 bases). In germline, CDR1 is LGHNA, CDR2 YSLEER. The CDR3 consists of 15 residues. V was pared by 3 bases and J by 4 bases, with 13 bases between.

This clonotype was seen at least ten times. V and J are TRBV7-2 and TRBJ2-5; TRBD2 is a possible D gene (6 bases). V was trimmed by 5 bases and J by 7 bases, leaving 14 bases between them. From germline, CDR1 is SGHTA and CDR2 FQGNSA. The length of the CDR3 is 13 residues. The CDR3 DNA follows: TGTGCCAGCAGCCCCACGGGACTCTCGACCCAGTACTTC. Protein sequence: CASSPTGLSTQYF.

This clonotype was observed a handful of times. This chain links TRBV29-1 with TRBJ2-1, with D possibly being TRBD2 (6 bases). Germline V gene data show CDR1 as SQVTM and CDR2 as ANQGSEA. The CDR3 sequence is 12 residues long. Trimming took off 6 bases at V and 2 bases at J, with 8 bases between the two ends. CDR3 sequence reads: CSVGLAYNEQFF. The CDR3 DNA reads TGCAGCGTGGGACTCGCCTACAATGAGCAGTTCTTC.

J is TRBJ1-2 and V is TRBV12-3 or TRBV12-4, with 8 bases that match TRBD1. Unmatched junction bases numbered 8, after V lost 7 bases and J lost 7 bases. The CDR3 totals 13 residues. The CDR3 spells CASIQTGAAGYTF. CDR3 DNA: TGTGCCAGCATTCAGACAGGGGCGGCTGGCTACACCTTC.

This clonotype came up many times. This rearrangement joins TRBV7-9 to TRBJ2-1; 12 positions match TRBD2. Germline CDR1 is SEHNR and CDR2 is FQNEAQ (reference sequence). CDR3 length equals 17 residues. V lost 1 base to trimming and J lost 7 bases; unmatched junction nucleotides: 8. The CDR3 loop reads CASSLGLAGDIINEQFF. CDR3 DNA sequence: TGTGCCAGCAGCTTAGGACTAGCGGGAGATATAATTAATGAGCAGTTCTTC.